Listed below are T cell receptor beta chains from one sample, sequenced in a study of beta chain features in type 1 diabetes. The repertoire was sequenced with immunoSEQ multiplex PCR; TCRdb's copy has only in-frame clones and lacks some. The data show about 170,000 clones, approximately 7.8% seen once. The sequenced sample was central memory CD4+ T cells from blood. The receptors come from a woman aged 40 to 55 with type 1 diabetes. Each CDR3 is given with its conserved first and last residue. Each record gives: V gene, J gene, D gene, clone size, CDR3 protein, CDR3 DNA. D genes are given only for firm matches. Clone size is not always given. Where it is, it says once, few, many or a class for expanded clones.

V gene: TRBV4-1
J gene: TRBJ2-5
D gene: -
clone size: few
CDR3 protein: CASSQDRAQTQYF
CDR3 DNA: TGCGCCAGCAGCCAAGACAGGGCCCAGACCCAGTACTTC

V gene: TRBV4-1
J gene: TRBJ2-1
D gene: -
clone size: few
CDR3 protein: CASSPVAASYNEQFF
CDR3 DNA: TGCGCCAGCAGCCCCGTAGCGGCCTCCTACAATGAGCAGTTCTTC

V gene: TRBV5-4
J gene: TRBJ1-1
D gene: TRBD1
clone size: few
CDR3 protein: CASLADRGRNTEAFF
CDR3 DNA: TGTGCCAGCTTGGCTGACAGGGGCCGTAACACTGAAGCTTTCTTT

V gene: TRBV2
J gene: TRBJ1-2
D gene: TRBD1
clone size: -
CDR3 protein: CASTSWTGGAYGYTF
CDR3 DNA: TGTGCCAGCACCTCCTGGACAGGGGGCGCCTATGGCTACACCTTC

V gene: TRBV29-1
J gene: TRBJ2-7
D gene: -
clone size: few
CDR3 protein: CSATTGTEQYF
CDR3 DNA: TGCAGCGCCACCACAGGGACCGAGCAGTACTTC

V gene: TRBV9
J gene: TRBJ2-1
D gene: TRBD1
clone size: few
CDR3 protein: CASSVGLGTGVSSYNEQFF
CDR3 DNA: TGTGCCAGCAGCGTAGGCCTCGGGACAGGGGTTAGCTCCTACAATGAGCAGTTCTTC

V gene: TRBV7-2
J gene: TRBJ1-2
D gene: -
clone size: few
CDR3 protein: CASGEGGALGYGYTF
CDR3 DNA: TGTGCCAGCGGGGAGGGGGGGGCGCTGGGCTATGGCTACACCTTC

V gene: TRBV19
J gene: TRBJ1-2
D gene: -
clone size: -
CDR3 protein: CASSKGDGGYTF
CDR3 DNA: TGTGCCAGTAGTAAGGGGGACGGTGGCTACACCTTC

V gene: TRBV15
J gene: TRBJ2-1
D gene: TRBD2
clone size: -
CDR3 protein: CATSRDGRTRPQEQFF
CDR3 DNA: TGTGCCACCAGCAGAGATGGTAGGACTAGACCTCAGGAGCAGTTCTTC

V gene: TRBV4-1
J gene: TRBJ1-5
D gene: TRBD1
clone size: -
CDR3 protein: CASSQGQGGGNQPQHF
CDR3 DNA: TGCGCCAGCAGCCAAGGACAGGGAGGTGGAAATCAGCCCCAGCATTTT

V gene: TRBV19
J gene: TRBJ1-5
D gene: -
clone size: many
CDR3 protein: CASREGGRRNQPQHF
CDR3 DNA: TGTGCCAGTAGGGAGGGGGGGCGGCGCAATCAGCCCCAGCATTTT

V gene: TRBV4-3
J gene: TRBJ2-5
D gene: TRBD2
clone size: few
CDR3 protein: CASSQDNLGLAGEYQETQYF
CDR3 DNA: TGCGCCAGCAGCCAAGATAATCTAGGACTAGCGGGAGAGTACCAAGAGACCCAGTACTTC

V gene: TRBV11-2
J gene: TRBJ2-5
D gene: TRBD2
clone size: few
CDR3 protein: CASSLVGLAGGARETQYF
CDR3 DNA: TGTGCCAGCAGCTTAGTCGGGCTAGCGGGAGGTGCCAGAGAGACCCAGTACTTC

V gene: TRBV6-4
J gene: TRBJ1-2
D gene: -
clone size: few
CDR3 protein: CASSMTGRGGGYTF
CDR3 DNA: TGTGCCAGCAGCATGACAGGACGGGGCGGTGGCTACACCTTC

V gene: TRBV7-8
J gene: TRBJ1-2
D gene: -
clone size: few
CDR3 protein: CASSLQGSGYTF
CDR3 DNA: TGTGCCAGCAGCTTGCAGGGCTCTGGCTACACCTTC

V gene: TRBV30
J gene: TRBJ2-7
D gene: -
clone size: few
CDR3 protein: CAWSSKGAQYF
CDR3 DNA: TGTGCCTGGAGTTCGAAGGGAGCCCAGTACTTC

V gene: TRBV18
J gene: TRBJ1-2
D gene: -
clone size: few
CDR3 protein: CASSQGRDGYTF
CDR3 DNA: TGTGCCAGCTCACAAGGCAGGGATGGCTACACCTTC

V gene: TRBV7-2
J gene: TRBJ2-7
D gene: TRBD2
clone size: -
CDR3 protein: CASSLAVAGGRSYEQYF
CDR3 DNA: TGTGCCAGCAGCTTAGCTGTAGCGGGGGGACGCTCCTACGAGCAGTACTTC

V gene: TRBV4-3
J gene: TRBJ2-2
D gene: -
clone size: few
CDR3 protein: CASSQGLAGELFF
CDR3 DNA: TGCGCCAGCAGCCAAGGGCTAGCCGGGGAGCTGTTTTTT

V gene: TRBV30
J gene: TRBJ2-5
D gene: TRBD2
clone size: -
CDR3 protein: CAWTGGSRTQYF
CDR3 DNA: TGTGCCTGGACGGGAGGCTCAAGGACCCAGTACTTC

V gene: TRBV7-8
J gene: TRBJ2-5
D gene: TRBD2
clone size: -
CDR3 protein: CASSLAGLAGTQETQYF
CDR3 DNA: TGTGCCAGCAGCTTAGCAGGACTAGCGGGGACCCAAGAGACCCAGTACTTC

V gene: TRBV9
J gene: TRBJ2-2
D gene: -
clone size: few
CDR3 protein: CASSGPQGMVGELFF
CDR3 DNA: TGTGCCAGCAGCGGACCCCAGGGGATGGTCGGGGAGCTGTTTTTT

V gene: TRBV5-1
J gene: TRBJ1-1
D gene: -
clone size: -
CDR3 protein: CASKRQGGTEAFF
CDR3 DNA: TGCGCCAGCAAAAGGCAGGGAGGCACTGAAGCTTTCTTT

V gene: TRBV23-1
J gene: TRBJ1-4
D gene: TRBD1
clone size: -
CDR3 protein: CASSLVVGTDNEKLFF
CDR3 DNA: TGCGCCAGCAGTCTCGTCGTCGGGACAGATAATGAAAAACTGTTTTTT

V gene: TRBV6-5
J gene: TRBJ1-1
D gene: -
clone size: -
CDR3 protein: CASSYSEPAGDTEAFF
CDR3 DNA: TGTGCCAGCAGTTACTCGGAACCCGCAGGGGACACTGAAGCTTTCTTT

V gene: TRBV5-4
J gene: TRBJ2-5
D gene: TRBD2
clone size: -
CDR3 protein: CASSLGGRAGETQYF
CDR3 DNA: TGTGCCAGCAGCTTGGGAGGGAGGGCCGGGGAGACCCAGTACTTC

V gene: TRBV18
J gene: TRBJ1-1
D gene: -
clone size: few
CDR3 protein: CASSPNGGSNTEAFF
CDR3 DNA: TGTGCCAGCTCACCAAACGGGGGGAGTAACACTGAAGCTTTCTTT

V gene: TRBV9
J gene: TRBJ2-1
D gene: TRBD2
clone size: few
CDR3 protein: CASSAPVAGGPRNEQFF
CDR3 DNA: TGTGCCAGCAGCGCCCCCGTAGCGGGAGGGCCTAGAAATGAGCAGTTCTTC

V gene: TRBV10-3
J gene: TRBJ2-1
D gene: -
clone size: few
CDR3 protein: CAISSRDEQFF
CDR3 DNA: TGTGCCATCAGTTCCCGGGATGAGCAGTTCTTC

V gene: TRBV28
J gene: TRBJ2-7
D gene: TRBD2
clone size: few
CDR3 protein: CASRTSVREQYF
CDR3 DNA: TGTGCCAGCAGGACTAGCGTGAGGGAGCAGTACTTC

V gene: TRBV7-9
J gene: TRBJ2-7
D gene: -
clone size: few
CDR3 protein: CASSLAGTAYEQYF
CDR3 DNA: TGTGCCAGCAGCTTAGCGGGCACCGCCTACGAGCAGTACTTC

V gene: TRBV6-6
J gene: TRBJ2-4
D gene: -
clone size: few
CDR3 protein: CASSRGETKNIQYF
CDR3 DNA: TGTGCCAGCAGTCGGGGTGAGACCAAAAACATTCAGTACTTC

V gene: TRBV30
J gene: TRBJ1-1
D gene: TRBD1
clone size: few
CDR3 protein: CAWSVRGTGGTEAFF
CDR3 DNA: TGTGCCTGGAGTGTACGTGGGACAGGGGGTACTGAAGCTTTCTTT

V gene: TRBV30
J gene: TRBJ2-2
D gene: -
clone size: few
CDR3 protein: CAWSVLVDTGELFF
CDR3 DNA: TGTGCCTGGAGTGTACTGGTAGACACCGGGGAGCTGTTTTTT

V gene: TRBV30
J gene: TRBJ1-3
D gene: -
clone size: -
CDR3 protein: CAWTRTGGNTIYF
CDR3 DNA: TGTGCCTGGACGAGGACTGGGGGAAACACCATATATTTT

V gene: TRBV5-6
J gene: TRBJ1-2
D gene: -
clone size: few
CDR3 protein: CASSKRTATNYGYTF
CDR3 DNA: TGTGCCAGCAGCAAACGGACAGCGACTAACTATGGCTACACCTTC

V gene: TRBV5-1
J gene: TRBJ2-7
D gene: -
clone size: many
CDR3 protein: CASSSGGQYEQYF
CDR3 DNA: TGCGCCAGCAGCTCGGGAGGACAGTACGAGCAGTACTTC

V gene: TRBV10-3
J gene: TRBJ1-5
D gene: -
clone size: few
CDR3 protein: CAISGDINQPQHF
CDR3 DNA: TGTGCCATCAGTGGGGACATAAATCAGCCCCAGCATTTT

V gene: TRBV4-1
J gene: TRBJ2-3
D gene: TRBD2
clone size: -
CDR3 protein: CASTPYPSGGGTDTQYF
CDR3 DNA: TGCGCCAGCACCCCGTACCCTAGCGGGGGCGGCACAGATACGCAGTATTTT

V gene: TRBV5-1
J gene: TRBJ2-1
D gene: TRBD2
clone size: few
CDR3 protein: CASDGLAGGRNEQFF
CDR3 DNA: TGCGCCAGCGACGGACTAGCGGGAGGGCGTAATGAGCAGTTCTTC

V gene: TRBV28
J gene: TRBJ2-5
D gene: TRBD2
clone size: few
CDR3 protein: CASRTGTSGKETQYF
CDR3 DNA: TGTGCCAGCAGAACCGGGACTAGCGGAAAAGAGACCCAGTACTTC

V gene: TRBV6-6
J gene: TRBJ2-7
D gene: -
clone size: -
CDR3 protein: CASRSRNGGLEQYF
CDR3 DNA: TGTGCCAGCAGATCTAGAAACGGGGGGCTCGAGCAGTACTTC

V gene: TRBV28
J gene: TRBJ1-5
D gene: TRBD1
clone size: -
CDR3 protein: CASIAGGTYSNQPQHF
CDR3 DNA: TGTGCCAGCATTGCAGGGGGCACATATAGCAATCAGCCCCAGCATTTT

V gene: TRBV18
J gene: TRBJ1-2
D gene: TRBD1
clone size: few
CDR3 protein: CASSPGTGDRDGYTF
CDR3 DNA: TGTGCCAGCTCACCCGGGACAGGGGATCGCGATGGCTACACCTTC

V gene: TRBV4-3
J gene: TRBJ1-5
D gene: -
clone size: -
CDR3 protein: CASYRGNQPQHF
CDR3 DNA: TGCGCCTCATATCGCGGCAATCAGCCCCAGCATTTT

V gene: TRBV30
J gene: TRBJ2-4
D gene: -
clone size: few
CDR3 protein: CAWSGGRLAKNIQYF
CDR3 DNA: TGTGCCTGGAGTGGGGGGCGGTTAGCCAAAAACATTCAGTACTTC

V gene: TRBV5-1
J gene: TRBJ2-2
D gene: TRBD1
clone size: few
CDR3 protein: CASSLTTGRGTGELFF
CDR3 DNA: TGCGCCAGCAGCCTAACGACAGGGCGAGGAACCGGGGAGCTGTTTTTT

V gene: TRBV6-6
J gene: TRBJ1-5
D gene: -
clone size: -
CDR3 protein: CASTPDAGYQPQHF
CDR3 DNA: TGTGCCAGCACTCCCGACGCAGGTTATCAGCCCCAGCATTTT

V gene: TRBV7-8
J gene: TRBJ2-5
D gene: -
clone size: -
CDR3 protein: CASRPEGETQYF
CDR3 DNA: TGTGCCAGCCGTCCCGAGGGTGAGACCCAGTACTTC

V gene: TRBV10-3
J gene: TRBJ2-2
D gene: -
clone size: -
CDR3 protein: CAISERTSAGELFF
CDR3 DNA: TGTGCCATCAGTGAAAGGACATCTGCCGGGGAGCTGTTTTTT

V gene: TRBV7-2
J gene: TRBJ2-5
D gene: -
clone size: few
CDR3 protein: CASRFHQSETQYF
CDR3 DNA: TGTGCCAGCAGGTTCCACCAGTCGGAGACCCAGTACTTC

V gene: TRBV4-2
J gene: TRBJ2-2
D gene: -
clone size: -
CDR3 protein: CASSQVGGAGELFF
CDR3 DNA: TGTGCCAGCAGCCAAGTAGGCGGGGCCGGGGAGCTGTTTTTT

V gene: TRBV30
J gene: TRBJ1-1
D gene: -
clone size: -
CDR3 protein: CAWDGRGVEAFF
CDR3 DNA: TGTGCCTGGGATGGACGGGGGGTTGAAGCTTTCTTT

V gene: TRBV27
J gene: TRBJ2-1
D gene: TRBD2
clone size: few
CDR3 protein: CASSPWGALGTSHDNEQFF
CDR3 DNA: TGTGCCAGCAGTCCGTGGGGGGCGCTCGGGACTAGCCACGACAATGAGCAGTTCTTC

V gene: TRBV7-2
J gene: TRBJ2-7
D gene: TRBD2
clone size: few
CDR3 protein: CASSLATSASAYEQYF
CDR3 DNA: TGTGCCAGCAGCTTAGCGACTAGCGCTTCAGCCTACGAGCAGTACTTC

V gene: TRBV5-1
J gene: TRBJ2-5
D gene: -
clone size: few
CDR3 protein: CASSPSGGNWETQYF
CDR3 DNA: TGCGCCAGCAGCCCCTCAGGGGGGAATTGGGAGACCCAGTACTTC

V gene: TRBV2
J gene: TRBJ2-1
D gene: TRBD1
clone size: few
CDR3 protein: CASSDGPGQAYNEQFF
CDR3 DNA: TGTGCCAGCAGTGATGGTCCAGGACAGGCGTACAATGAGCAGTTCTTC

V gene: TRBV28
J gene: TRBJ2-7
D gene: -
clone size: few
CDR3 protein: CASNEFRQSYEQYF
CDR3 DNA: TGTGCCAGCAACGAATTTAGACAATCCTACGAGCAGTACTTC

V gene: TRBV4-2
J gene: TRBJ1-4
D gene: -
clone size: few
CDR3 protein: CASSQEAGTTEKLFF
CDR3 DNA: TGTGCCAGCAGCCAAGAGGCTGGGACTACTGAAAAACTGTTTTTT

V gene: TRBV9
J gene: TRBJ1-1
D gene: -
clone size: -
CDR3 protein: CASSVAPFNSGASFF
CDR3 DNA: TGTGCCAGCAGCGTAGCCCCCTTCAATTCAGGGGCGTCTTTCTTT